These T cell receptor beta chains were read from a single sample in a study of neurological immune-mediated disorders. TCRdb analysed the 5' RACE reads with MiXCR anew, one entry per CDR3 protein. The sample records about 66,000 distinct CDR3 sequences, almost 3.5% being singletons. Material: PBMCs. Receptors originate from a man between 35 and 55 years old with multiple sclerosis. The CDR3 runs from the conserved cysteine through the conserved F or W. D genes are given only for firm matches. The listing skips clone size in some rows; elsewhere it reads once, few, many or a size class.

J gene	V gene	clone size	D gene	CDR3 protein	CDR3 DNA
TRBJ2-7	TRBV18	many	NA	CASSGGLSDSYEQYF	TGTGCCAGCTCGGGGGGACTCTCTGATTCCTACGAGCAGTACTTC
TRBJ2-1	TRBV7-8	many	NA	CASSSLALGGNEQFF	TGTGCCAGCAGCTCTTTAGCCCTTGGGGGCAATGAGCAGTTCTTC
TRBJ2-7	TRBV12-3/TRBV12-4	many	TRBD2	CASGGGSYEQYF	TGTGCCAGCGGGGGGGGCTCCTACGAGCAGTACTTC
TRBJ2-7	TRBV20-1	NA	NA	CSARDGAWYEQYF	TGCAGTGCTAGAGATGGGGCTTGGTACGAGCAGTACTTC
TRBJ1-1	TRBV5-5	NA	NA	CASTLSVANTEAFF	TGTGCCAGTACCCTATCTGTCGCGAACACTGAAGCTTTCTTT
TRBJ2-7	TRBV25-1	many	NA	CASSALREQYF	TGTGCCAGCAGTGCTCTCCGCGAGCAGTACTTC
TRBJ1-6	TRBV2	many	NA	CASSGQKASPLHF	TGTGCCAGCAGTGGTCAGAAGGCTTCACCCCTCCACTTT
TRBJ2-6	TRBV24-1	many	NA	CATSVGSGANVLTF	TGTGCCACCAGTGTGGGCTCTGGGGCCAACGTCCTGACTTTC
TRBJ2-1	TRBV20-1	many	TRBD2	CSAYRGGWEQFF	TGCAGTGCTTACCGGGGGGGCTGGGAGCAGTTCTTC
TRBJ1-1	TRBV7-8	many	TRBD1	CASSPTGDRGTEAFF	TGTGCCAGCAGCCCTACAGGGGATAGGGGTACTGAAGCTTTCTTT
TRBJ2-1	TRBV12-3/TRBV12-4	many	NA	CASSFGQGLDNEQFF	TGTGCCAGCAGTTTTGGGCAGGGGTTGGACAATGAGCAGTTCTTC
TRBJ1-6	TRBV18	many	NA	CASSPLTQASGSPLHF	TGTGCCAGCTCACCCCTAACCCAAGCGAGTGGTTCACCCCTCCACTTT
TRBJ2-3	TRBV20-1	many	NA	CSARGAGTDTQYF	TGCAGTGCTAGGGGGGCTGGGACAGATACGCAGTATTTT
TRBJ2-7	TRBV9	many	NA	CASSVGTDSIYEQYF	TGTGCCAGCAGCGTGGGGACTGACAGTATCTACGAGCAGTACTTC
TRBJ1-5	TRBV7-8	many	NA	CASSHARDKTQNF	TGTGCCAGCAGCCACGCGAGAGATAAGACCCAGAATTTT
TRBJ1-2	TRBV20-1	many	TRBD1	CSARSGTGVGYTF	TGCAGTGCTAGATCCGGGACAGGGGTCGGCTACACCTTC
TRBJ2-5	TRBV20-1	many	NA	CSAPLGDSETQYF	TGCAGTGCTCCGCTAGGAGATTCGGAGACCCAGTACTTC
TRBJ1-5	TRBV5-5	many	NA	CASSRPGANQPQHF	TGTGCCAGCAGCCGCCCCGGGGCTAATCAGCCCCAGCATTTT
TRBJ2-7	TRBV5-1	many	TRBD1	CASSLIGTGSSYEQYF	TGCGCCAGCAGCTTGATCGGGACAGGGAGCTCCTACGAGCAGTACTTC
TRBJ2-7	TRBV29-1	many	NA	CSVRDGIYEQYF	TGCAGCGTTAGGGACGGAATCTACGAGCAGTACTTC
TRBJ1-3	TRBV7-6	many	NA	CASSRDVGSGNTIYF	TGTGCCAGCAGCAGGGACGTAGGCTCTGGAAACACCATATATTTT
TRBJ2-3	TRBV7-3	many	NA	CASSFSGPTDTQYF	TGTGCCAGCAGCTTTAGCGGCCCCACAGATACGCAGTATTTT
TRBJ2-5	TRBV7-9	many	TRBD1	CASSRPTGDEETQYF	TGTGCCAGCAGCCGTCCGACAGGGGACGAAGAGACCCAGTACTTC
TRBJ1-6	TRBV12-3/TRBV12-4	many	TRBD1	CASSMGQRSGTLHF	TGTGCCAGCAGCATGGGACAGCGGTCGGGAACCCTCCACTTT
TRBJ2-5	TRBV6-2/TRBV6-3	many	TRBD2	CASSSWSGGPQETQYF	TGTGCCAGCAGCTCGTGGAGCGGGGGGCCCCAAGAGACCCAGTACTTC
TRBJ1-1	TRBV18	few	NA	CASSPLPTDLNTEAFF	TGTGCCAGCTCACCCCTCCCCACAGATTTGAACACTGAAGCTTTCTTT